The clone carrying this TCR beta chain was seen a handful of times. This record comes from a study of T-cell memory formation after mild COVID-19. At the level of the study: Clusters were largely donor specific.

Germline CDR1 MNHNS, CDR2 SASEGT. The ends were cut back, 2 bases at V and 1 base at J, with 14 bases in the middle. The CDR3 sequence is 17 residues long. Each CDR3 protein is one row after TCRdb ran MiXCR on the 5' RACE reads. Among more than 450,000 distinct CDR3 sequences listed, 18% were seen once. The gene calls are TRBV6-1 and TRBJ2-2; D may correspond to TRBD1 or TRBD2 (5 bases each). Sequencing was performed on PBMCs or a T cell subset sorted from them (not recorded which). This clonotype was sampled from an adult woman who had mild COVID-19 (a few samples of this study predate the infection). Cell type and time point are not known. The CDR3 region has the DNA TGTGCCAGCAGTGAAAGTCAGGGAGTATGGAACACCGGGGAGCTGTTTTTT. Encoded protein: CASSESQGVWNTGELFF.